This paragraph covers one T cell receptor (beta chain) sequence. The data stem from a study of blood T cell repertoires in COVID-19. About the research overall: The United States, Italy and Spain provided the acute and convalescent COVID-19 samples.

Sequenced by immunoSEQ multiplex PCR; TCRdb stores in-frame clones only, minus some. The data contain approximately 150,000 clones, roughly 86% of them singletons. Trimming at V came to 2 bases and at J to 7 bases, leaving 7 bases not matched to a gene. The CDR3 covers 14 residues. Germline CDR1 is MNHEY and CDR2 is SVGAGI. The sample comprised peripheral blood. This sequence originates from a woman of 80 years or more with COVID-19, enrolled during active disease. V gene TRBV6-5 combines with J gene TRBJ1-1; 7 bases line up with TRBD1. The CDR3 sequence is CASSYPKGAGEAFF. The DNA for the CDR3 is TGTGCCAGCAGTTACCCGAAGGGGGCTGGTGAAGCTTTCTTT.